Below, 5 T cell receptor beta chains from the same sample are listed, as sequenced in a study of blood T cells in healthy people across ages. Primers used in a second PCR of about 7 to 12 cycles were a sample-barcoded 5' primer and a J-beta primer mix. TCRdb called the 5' RACE reads again in MiXCR, with one record for every CDR3 protein. Found here are around 870,000 distinct CDR3 sequences, around 28% of them singletons; the top ten hold around a sixth. Sequenced material: blood. The receptors were gathered from a woman of 80 years or more in good health.

A remark on this clonotype: A single base separates this from a much larger clone, so it may be a read error. The chain couples TRBV7-2 to TRBJ1-5; no definite D call. CDR3 length: 12 amino acids. Germline V gene lookup returns CDR1 SGHTA and CDR2 FQGNSA. CDR3 DNA sequence: TGTGCCGGCAGCTCAACATATCAGCCCCAGCATTTT. Translation gives CAGSSTYQPQHF.

Details on this clonotype: Given a much more abundant clone one base away, this may be a read error. The V gene is TRBV20-1, the J gene TRBJ2-5; D is possibly TRBD1 or TRBD2 (5 bases each). Per germline, CDR1 DFQATT and CDR2 SNEGSKA (reference sequence). Trimming took 3 bases from V and 3 from J, leaving 5 bases between them. CDR3 length: 11 amino acids. The CDR3 coding sequence is TGCAGTGCTAGGGGGGAAGAGACCCAGTACTTC. Translated: CSARGEETQYF.

The chain combines TRBV5-6 with TRBJ1-5, with D possibly TRBD1 on 6 matching bases. The CDR3 length is 15 residues. V gave up 3 bases and J gave up 0 bases, with 10 bases separating them. In germline, CDR1 is SGHDT, CDR2 YYEEEE. The CDR3 DNA reads TGTGCCAGCAGCTCCCGACAGGTTAGCAATCAGCCCCAGCATTTT. This gives the protein CASSSRQVSNQPQHF.

The chain links TRBV27 to TRBJ2-3; maybe TRBD2 (7 bases). Trimming took off 7 bases at V and 1 base at J, with 15 bases between the two ends. The CDR3 length is 15 residues. The germline V gene has CDR1 MNHEY and CDR2 SMNVEV (reference sequence). In DNA, the CDR3 is TGTGCCAGCACCCTACGCGGGGGCCGCACAGATACGCAGTATTTT. Protein: CASTLRGGRTDTQYF.

This clonotype was seen repeatedly, ten times or more. The rearrangement links TRBV6-2 or TRBV6-3 to TRBJ2-7; TRBD1 agrees at 10 bases. The CDR3 sequence is 15 residues long. J lost 2 bases, V lost 5 bases, and 6 bases had no gene match. The V gene's germline CDR1 is MNHEY and CDR2 SVGEGT. The CDR3 reads CASSHTGTGAYEQYF. DNA of the CDR3: TGTGCCAGCAGTCACACCGGGACAGGGGCCTACGAGCAGTACTTC.